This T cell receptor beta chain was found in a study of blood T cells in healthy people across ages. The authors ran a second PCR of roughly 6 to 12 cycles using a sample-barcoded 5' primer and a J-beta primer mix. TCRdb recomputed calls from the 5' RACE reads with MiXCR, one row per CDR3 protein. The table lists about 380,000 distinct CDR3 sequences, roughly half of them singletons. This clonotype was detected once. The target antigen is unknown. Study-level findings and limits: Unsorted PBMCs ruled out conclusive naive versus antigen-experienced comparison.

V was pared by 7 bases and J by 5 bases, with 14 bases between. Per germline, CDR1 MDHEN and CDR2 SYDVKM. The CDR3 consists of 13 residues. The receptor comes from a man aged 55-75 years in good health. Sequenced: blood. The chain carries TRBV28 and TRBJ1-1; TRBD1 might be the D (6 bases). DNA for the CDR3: TGTGCCAGCATCATCGGGGGCGGGACTGAAGCTTTCTTT. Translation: CASIIGGGTEAFF.